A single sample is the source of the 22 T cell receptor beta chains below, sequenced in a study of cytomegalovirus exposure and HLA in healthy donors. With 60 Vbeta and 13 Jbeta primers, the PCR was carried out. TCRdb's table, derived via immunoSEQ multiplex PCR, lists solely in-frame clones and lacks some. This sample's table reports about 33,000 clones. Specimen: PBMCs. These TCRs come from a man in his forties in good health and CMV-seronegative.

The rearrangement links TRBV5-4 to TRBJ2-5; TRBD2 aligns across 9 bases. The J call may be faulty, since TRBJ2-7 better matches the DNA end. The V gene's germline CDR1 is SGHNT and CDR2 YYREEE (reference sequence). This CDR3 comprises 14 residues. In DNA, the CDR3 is TGTGCCAGCAGCCCGGGACTAGCTCCCCACGAGCAGTACTTC. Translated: CASSPGLAPHEQYF.

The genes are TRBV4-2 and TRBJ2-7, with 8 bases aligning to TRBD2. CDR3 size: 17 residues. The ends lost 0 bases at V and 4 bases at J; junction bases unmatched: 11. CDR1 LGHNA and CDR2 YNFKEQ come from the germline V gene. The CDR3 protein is CASSQDSTGGLMYEQYF. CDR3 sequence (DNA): TGTGCCAGCAGCCAAGATTCAACGGGAGGGCTAATGTACGAGCAGTACTTC.

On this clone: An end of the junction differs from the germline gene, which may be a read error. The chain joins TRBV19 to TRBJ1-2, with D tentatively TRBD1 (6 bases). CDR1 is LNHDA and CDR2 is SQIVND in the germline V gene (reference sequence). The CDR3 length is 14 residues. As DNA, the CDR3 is TGCGCCAGTACCACGGGACACACTAACTATGGCTACACCTTC. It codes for CASTTGHTNYGYTF.

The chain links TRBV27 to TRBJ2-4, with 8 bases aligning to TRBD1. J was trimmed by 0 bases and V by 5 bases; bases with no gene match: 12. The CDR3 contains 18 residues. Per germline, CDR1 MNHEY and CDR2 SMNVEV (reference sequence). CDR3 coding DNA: TGTGCCAGCAGTCCTCGGACAGGGCCGACTTTAGCCAAAAACATTCAGTACTTC. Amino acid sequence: CASSPRTGPTLAKNIQYF.

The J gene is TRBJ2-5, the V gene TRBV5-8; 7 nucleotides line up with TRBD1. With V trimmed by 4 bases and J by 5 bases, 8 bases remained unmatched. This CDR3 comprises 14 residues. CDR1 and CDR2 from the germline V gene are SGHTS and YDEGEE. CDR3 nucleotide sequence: TGTGCCAGCAGCGGAAACAGGGGTGGGGAGACCCAGTACTTC. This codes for CASSGNRGGETQYF.

Written as DNA, the CDR3 is TGCGCCAGCAGCTTGAGGACAGGGGTCGGCTATGGCTACACCTTC. It codes for CASSLRTGVGYGYTF. V and J are TRBV5-1 and TRBJ1-2; 9 positions match TRBD1. This CDR3 region has 15 residues. Germline trimming cut 1 base from V and 4 bases from J; bases unmatched to any gene: 5. Germline values: CDR1 SGHRS, CDR2 YFSETQ. Drawing the rest from reference TRBV5-1 and TRBJ1-2, the complete variable domain is KAGVTQTPRYLIKTRGQQVTLSCSPISGHRSVSWYQQTPGQGLQFLFEYFSETQRNKGNFPGRFSGRQFSNSRSEMNVSTLELGDSALYLCASSLRTGVGYGYTFGSGTRLTVV.

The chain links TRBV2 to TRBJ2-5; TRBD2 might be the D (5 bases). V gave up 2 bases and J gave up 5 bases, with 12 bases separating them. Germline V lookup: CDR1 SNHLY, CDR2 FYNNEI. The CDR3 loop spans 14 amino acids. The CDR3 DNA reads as TGTGCCAGCAGTGAACGAGCGGTGAGGGAGACCCAGTACTTC. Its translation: CASSERAVRETQYF.

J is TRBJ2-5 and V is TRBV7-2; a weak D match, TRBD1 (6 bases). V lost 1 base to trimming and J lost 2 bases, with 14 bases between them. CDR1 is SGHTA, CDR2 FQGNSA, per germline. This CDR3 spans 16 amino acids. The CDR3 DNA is TGTGCCAGCAGCTTAGGGTCAGGACAGTTGCAAGAGACCCAGTACTTC. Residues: CASSLGSGQLQETQYF.

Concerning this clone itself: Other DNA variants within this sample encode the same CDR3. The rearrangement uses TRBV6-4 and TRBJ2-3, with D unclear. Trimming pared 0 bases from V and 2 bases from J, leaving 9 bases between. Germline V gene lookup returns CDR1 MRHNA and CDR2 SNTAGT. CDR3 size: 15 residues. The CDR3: CASSDSAGSTDTQYF. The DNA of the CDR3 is TGTGCCAGCAGTGACTCGGCAGGATCCACAGATACGCAGTATTTT.

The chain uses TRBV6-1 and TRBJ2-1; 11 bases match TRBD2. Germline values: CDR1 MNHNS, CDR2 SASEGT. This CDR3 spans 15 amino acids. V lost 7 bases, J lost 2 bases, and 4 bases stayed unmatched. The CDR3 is CASTLAGGPYNEQFF. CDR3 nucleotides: TGTGCCAGCACCTTAGCGGGAGGGCCCTACAATGAGCAGTTCTTC.

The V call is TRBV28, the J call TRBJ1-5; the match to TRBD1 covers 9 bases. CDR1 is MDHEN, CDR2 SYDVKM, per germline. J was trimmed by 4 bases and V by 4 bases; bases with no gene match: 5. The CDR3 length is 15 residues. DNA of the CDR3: TGTGCCAGCAGTTCCACAGGGGGCGCGAATCAGCCCCAGCATTTT. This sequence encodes CASSSTGGANQPQHF.

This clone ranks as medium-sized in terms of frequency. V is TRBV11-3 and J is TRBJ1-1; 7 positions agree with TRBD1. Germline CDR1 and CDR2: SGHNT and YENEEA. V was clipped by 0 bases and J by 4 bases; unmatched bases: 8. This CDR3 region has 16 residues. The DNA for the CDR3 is TGTGCCAGCAGCTTAGACGCTTCGACAGGGTTCACTGAAGCTTTCTTT. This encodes CASSLDASTGFTEAFF. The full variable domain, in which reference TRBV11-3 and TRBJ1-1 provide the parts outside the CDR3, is EAGVVQSPRYKIIEKKQPVAFWCNPISGHNTLYWYLQNLGQGPELLIRYENEEAVDDSQLPKDRFSAERLKGVDSTLKIQPAELGDSAVYLCASSLDASTGFTEAFFGQGTRLTVV.

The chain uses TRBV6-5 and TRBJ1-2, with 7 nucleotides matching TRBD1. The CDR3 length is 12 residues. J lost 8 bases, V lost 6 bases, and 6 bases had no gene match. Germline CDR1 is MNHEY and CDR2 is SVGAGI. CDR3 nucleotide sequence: TGTGCCAGCAGCGTGACAGGGATGGGCTACACCTTC. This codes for CASSVTGMGYTF.

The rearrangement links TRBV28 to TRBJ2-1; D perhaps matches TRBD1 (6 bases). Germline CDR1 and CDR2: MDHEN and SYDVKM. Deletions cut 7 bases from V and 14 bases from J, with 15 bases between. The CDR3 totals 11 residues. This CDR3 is CASTQGPFEFF. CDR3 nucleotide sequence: TGTGCCAGCACCCAGGGGCCTTTTGAGTTCTTC.

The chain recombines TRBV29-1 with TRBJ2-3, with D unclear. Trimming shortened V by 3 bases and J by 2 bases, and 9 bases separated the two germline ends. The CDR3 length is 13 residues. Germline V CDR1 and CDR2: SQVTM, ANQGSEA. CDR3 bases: TGCAGCGTTGATGACAACATCACAGATACGCAGTATTTT. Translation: CSVDDNITDTQYF.

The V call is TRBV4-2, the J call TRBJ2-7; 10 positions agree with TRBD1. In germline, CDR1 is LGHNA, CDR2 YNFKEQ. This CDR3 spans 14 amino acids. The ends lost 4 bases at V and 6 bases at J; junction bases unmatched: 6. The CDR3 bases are TGTGCCAGCAGCCCGGGACAGGGGAGGTTCGAGCAGTACTTC. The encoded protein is CASSPGQGRFEQYF.

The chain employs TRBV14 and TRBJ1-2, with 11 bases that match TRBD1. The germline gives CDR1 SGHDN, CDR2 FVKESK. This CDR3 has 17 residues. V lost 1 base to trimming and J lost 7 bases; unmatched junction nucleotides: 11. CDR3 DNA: TGTGCCAGCAGCCAAGGATGGACAGGGGGCCCGCCGGGTGGCTACACCTTC. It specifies CASSQGWTGGPPGGYTF.

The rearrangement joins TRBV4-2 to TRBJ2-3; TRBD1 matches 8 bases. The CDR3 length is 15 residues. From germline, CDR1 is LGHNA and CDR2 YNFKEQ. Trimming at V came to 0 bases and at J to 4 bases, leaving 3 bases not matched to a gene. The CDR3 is CASSQETGQADTQYF. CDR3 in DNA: TGTGCCAGCAGCCAAGAGACGGGACAGGCAGATACGCAGTATTTT.

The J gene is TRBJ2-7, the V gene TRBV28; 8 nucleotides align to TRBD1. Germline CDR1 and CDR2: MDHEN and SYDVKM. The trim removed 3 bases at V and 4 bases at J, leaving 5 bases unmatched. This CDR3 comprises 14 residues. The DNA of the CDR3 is TGTGCCAGCAGTTTTGGACAGGGAGGATACGAGCAGTACTTC. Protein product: CASSFGQGGYEQYF.

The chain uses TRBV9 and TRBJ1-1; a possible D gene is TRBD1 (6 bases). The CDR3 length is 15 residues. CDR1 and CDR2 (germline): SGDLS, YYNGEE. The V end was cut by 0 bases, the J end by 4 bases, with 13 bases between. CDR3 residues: CASSVAGGAATEAFF. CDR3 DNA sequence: TGTGCCAGCAGCGTAGCTGGGGGGGCCGCCACTGAAGCTTTCTTT.

In DNA, the CDR3 is TGTGCCAGCAGTCAAACCAGAGCGGCTAGCGGGAGATCCTACGAGCAGTACTTC. Residues: CASSQTRAASGRSYEQYF. The chain uses TRBV25-1 and TRBJ2-7; 10 bases agree with TRBD2. The V segment lost 5 bases and the J segment 1 base; nucleotides outside the gene matches: 14. Looked up from germline, CDR1 is MGHDK and CDR2 is SYGVNS. This CDR3 comprises 18 residues.

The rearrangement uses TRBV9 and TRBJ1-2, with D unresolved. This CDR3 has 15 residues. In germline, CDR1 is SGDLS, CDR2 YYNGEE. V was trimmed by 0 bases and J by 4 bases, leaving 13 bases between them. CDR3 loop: CASSVAAGMTYGYTF. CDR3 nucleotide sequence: TGTGCCAGCAGCGTAGCGGCAGGTATGACCTATGGCTACACCTTC.